A single sample is the source of the 15 T cell receptor beta chains below, sequenced in a study of blood T cell repertoires in COVID-19. Profiling relied on immunoSEQ multiplex PCR, and the TCRdb table lists in-frame clones only, not all of them. The repertoire has about 150,000 clones, about 85% of them found once; the top ten carry less than 10%. The sequencing sample was made of peripheral blood. The receptors come from a woman in her sixties or seventies with COVID-19, enrolled during active disease.

CDR3 sequence (DNA): TGTGCCAGCTCTCAAACTAGTCTTGAGACCCAGTACTTC. It is translated as CASSQTSLETQYF. V is TRBV18 and J is TRBJ2-5; a possible D gene is TRBD2 (5 bases). The V gene lost 6 bases and the J gene lost 5 bases, with 13 bases spanning the gap. The CDR3 runs 13 residues. Germline lookup yields CDR1 KGHSH and CDR2 LQKENI.

The V and J genes are TRBV9 and TRBJ2-7; tentatively, D is TRBD2 (5 bases). CDR3 length equals 15 residues. V lost 0 bases to trimming and J lost 3 bases, with 13 bases between them. Looked up from germline, CDR1 is SGDLS and CDR2 is YYNGEE. CDR3 amino acids: CASSVAGGPYYEQYF. CDR3 nucleotide sequence: TGTGCCAGCAGCGTAGCTGGAGGACCGTACTACGAGCAGTACTTC. The full variable domain, with the rest looked up from reference TRBV9 and TRBJ2-7, is DSGVTQTPKHLITATGQRVTLRCSPRSGDLSVYWYQQSLDQGLQFLIQYYNGEERAKGNILERFSAQQFPDLHSELNLSSLELGDSALYFCASSVAGGPYYEQYFGPGTRLTVT.

The rearrangement links TRBV6-5 to TRBJ2-1; 8 bases line up with TRBD1. Germline V gene data show CDR1 as MNHEY and CDR2 as SVGAGI. The J segment lost 10 bases and the V segment lost 6 bases, leaving 5 bases of the junction unmatched. The CDR3 covers 12 residues. This CDR3 is CASSLRQGEQFF. For the CDR3, the DNA is TGTGCCAGCAGCCTTAGACAGGGGGAGCAGTTCTTC.

This clone was seen more than once but under ten times. The rearrangement links TRBV6-5 to TRBJ1-5; the D is unclear. Germline-derived CDR1 and CDR2 are MNHEY and SVGAGI. The CDR3 sequence is 11 residues long. V was trimmed by 5 bases and J by 11 bases, leaving 10 bases between them. CDR3 residues: CASSKSEAQHF. In nucleotides, the CDR3 is TGTGCCAGCAGTAAGTCTGAGGCCCAGCATTTT.

The count of this clone is one. The junction shows a germline mismatch at one end, possibly a read error. The chain uses TRBV7-7 and TRBJ2-1; 13 bases align to TRBD2. The CDR3 is made up of 16 amino acids. CDR1 and CDR2 (germline): SSHAT, FNYEAQ (reference sequence). CDR3 amino acids: CASSLETSGRYSEQFF. CDR3 bases: TGTGCTAGCAGCTTAGAGACTAGCGGGAGGTACAGTGAGCAGTTCTTC.

V gene TRBV30 combines with J gene TRBJ1-2; 7 bases agree with TRBD1. This CDR3 has 12 amino acids. CDR1 and CDR2 from the germline V gene are GTSNPN and SVGIG (reference sequence). Trimming removed 4 bases from V and 8 bases from J; junction bases left unmatched: 7. CDR3 sequence: CAWIETGHGYTF. The CDR3 nucleotides read TGTGCCTGGATCGAGACAGGGCACGGCTACACCTTC.

This chain links TRBV10-3 with TRBJ2-7; D might be TRBD1 (5 bases). Trimming left V 6 bases short and J 4 bases short, with 19 bases between. Germline CDR1 is ENHRY and CDR2 is SYGVKD. The length of the CDR3 is 15 residues. The CDR3 bases are TGTGCCATCAGGGACCAGGGCCGTCTCTCTTACGAGCAGTACTTC. This encodes CAIRDQGRLSYEQYF.

The J gene is TRBJ2-2, the V gene TRBV10-1, with 8 nucleotides matching TRBD2. The germline V gene encodes CDR1 WNHNN and CDR2 SYGVQD (reference sequence). The CDR3 extends over 16 amino acids. Losses at the gene ends were 2 bases for V and 5 bases for J; bases not matched to a gene: 7. The CDR3 here is CASSEQGTRGTGELFF. The CDR3 nucleotides read TGCGCCAGCAGTGAGCAAGGGACTAGAGGGACCGGGGAGCTGTTTTTT.

This rearrangement joins TRBV2 to TRBJ1-1; D unresolved. The germline gives CDR1 SNHLY, CDR2 FYNNEI. The CDR3 spans 12 residues. The V gene lost 3 bases and the J gene lost 11 bases, with 13 bases spanning the gap. The CDR3 DNA follows: TGTGCCAGCAGTGATGAGCTCTTGAGTGCTTTCTTT. Protein product: CASSDELLSAFF. Full variable domain (rest looked up from reference TRBV2 and TRBJ1-1): EPEVTQTPSHQVTQMGQEVILRCVPISNHLYFYWYRQILGQKVEFLVSFYNNEISEKSEIFDDQFSVERPDGSNFTLKIRSTKLEDSAMYFCASSDELLSAFFGQGTRLTVV.

This clone has just a few counts. This rearrangement joins TRBV5-1 to TRBJ1-1, with 7 bases identical to TRBD1. V lost 1 base, J lost 8 bases, and 2 bases stayed unmatched. CDR1 is SGHRS and CDR2 is YFSETQ in the germline V gene. CDR3 length equals 12 residues. The CDR3 nucleotides are TGCGCCAGCAGCTTGTTGGACAGGGAAGCTTTCTTT. Amino acids: CASSLLDREAFF.

This chain connects TRBV27 to TRBJ1-4; D perhaps matches TRBD1 (5 bases). V was clipped by 5 bases and J by 1 base, with 32 bases between them. Germline CDR1 is MNHEY and CDR2 is SMNVEV (reference sequence). CDR3 length: 22 amino acids. The DNA of the CDR3 is TGTGCCAGCAGTGACGGTGCACACGCTTTACTCGGGGGGATAGTAACTAATGAAAAACTGTTTTTT. Its translation is CASSDGAHALLGGIVTNEKLFF.

This CDR3 is CASSPGTGESYEQYF. The CDR3 coding sequence is TGTGCCAGCTCACCAGGGACAGGGGAGTCCTACGAGCAGTACTTC. The gene calls are TRBV18 and TRBJ2-7; 10 bases line up with TRBD1. CDR1 is KGHSH, CDR2 LQKENI, per germline. J lost 1 base, V lost 2 bases, and 2 bases had no gene match. The CDR3 has 15 amino acids.

The chain has TRBV9 and TRBJ2-1, with TRBD2 matching over 13 bases. Trimming at V came to 2 bases and at J to 5 bases, leaving 4 bases not matched to a gene. Germline V gives CDR1 SGDLS, CDR2 YYNGEE. This CDR3 is built from 16 residues. The CDR3 is CASSVIGLAGDNEQFF. In DNA, the CDR3 is TGTGCCAGCAGCGTGATAGGACTAGCGGGAGACAATGAGCAGTTCTTC.

This chain connects TRBV19 to TRBJ2-7; 10 bases align to TRBD1. The CDR3 extends over 15 amino acids. The germline CDR1 and CDR2 sequences are LNHDA and SQIVND (reference sequence). V shed 5 bases, J shed 2 bases, and the junction held 6 bases outside the gene matches. CDR3 in amino acids: CASSPGQGRAYEQYV. The CDR3 DNA is TGTGCCAGTAGTCCGGGACAGGGGAGGGCCTACGAGCAGTACGTC.

The chain carries TRBV6-2 or TRBV6-3 and TRBJ1-2; 9 nucleotides agree with TRBD1. Germline-derived CDR1 and CDR2 are MNHEY and SVGEGT. V was pared by 5 bases and J by 4 bases, with 14 bases of the junction left unmatched. This CDR3 has 17 amino acids. In DNA form, the CDR3 reads TGTGCCAGCAGTGCAAGCGACTCGACAGGGGGGATCTATGGCTACACCTTC. It translates to CASSASDSTGGIYGYTF.